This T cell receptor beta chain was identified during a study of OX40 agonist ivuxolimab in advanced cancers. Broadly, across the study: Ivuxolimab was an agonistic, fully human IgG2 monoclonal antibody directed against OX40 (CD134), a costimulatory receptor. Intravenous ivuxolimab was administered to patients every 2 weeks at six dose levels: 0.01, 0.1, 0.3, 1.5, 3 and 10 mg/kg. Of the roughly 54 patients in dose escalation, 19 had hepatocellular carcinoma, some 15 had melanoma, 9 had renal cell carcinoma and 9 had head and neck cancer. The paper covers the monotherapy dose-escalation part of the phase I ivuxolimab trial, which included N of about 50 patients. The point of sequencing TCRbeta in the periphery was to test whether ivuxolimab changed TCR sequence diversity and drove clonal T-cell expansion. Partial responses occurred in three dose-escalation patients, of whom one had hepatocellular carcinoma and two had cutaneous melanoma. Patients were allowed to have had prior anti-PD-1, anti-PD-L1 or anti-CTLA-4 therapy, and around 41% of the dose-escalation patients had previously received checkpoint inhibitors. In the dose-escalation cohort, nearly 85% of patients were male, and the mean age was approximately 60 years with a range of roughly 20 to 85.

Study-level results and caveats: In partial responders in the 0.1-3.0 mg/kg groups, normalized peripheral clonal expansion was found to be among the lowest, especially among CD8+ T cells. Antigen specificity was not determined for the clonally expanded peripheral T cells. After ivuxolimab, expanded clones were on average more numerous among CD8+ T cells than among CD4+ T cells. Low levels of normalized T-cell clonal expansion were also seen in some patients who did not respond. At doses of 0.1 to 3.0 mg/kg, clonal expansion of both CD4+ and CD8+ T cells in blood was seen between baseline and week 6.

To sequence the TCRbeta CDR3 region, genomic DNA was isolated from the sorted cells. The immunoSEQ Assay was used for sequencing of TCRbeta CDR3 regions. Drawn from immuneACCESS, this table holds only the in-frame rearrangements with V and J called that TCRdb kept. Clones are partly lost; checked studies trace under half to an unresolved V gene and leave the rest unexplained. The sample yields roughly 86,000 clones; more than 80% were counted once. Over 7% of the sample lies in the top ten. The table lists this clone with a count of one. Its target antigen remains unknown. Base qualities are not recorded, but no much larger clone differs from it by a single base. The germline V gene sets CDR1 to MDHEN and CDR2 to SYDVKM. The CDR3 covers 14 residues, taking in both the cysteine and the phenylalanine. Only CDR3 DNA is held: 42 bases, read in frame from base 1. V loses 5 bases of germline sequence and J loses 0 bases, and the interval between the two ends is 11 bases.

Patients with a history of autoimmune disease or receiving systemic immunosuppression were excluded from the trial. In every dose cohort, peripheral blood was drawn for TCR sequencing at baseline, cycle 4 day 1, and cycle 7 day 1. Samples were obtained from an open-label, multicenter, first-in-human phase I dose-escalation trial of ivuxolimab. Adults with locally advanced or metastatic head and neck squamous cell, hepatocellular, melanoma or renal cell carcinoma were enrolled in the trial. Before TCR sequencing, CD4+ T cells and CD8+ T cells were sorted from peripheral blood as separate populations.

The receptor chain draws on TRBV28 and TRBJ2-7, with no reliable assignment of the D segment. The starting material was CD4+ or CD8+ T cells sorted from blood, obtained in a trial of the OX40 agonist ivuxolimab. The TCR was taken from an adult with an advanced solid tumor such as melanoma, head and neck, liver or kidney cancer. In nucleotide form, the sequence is TGTGCCAGCAGTACCGGGTTGAGCTCCTACGAGCAGTACTTC. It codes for CASSTGLSSYEQYF. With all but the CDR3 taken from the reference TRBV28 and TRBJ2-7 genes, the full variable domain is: DVKVTQSSRYLVKRTGEKVFLECVQDMDHENMFWYRQDPGLGLRLIYFSYDVKMKEKGDIPEGYSVSREKKERFSLILESASTNQTSMYLCASSTGLSSYEQYFGPGTRLTVT.